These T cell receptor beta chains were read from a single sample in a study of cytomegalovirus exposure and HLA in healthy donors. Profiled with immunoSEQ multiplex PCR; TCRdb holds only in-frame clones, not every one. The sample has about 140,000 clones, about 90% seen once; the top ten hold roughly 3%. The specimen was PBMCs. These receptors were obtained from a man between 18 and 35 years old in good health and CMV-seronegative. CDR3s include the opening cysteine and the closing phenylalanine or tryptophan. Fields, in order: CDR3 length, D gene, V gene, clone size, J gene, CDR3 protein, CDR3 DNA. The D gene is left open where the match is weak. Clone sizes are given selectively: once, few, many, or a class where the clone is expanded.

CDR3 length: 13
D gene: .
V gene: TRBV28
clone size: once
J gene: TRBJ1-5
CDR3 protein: CASRRDSNQPQHF
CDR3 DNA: TGTGCCAGCAGGCGGGACAGCAATCAGCCCCAGCATTTT

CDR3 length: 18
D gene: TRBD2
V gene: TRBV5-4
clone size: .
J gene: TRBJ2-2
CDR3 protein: CASRNPSAGGSGTGELFF
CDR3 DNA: TGTGCCAGCAGAAACCCCTCGGCGGGGGGGTCGGGCACCGGGGAGCTGTTTTTT

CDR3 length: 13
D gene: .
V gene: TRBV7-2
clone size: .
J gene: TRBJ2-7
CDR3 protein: CASSLGARDEQYF
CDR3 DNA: TGTGCCAGCAGCTTAGGGGCGAGGGACGAGCAGTACTTC

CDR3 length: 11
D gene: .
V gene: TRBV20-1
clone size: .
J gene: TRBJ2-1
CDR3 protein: CSASRLFEQFF
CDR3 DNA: TGCAGTGCTAGTAGATTGTTTGAGCAGTTCTTC

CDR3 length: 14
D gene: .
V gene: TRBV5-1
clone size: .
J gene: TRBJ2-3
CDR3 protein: CASSFGQDTDTQYF
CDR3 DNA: TGCGCCAGCAGCTTCGGACAAGACACAGATACGCAGTATTTT

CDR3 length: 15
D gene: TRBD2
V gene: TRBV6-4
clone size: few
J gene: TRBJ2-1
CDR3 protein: CASSEGAGGVNEQFF
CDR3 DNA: TGTGCCAGCAGTGAGGGAGCGGGAGGGGTCAATGAGCAGTTCTTC

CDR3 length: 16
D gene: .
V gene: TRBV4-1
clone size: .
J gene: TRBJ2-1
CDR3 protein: CASRPVGARNYNEQFF
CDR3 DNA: TGCGCCAGCCGTCCAGTTGGAGCGCGGAATTACAATGAGCAGTTCTTC

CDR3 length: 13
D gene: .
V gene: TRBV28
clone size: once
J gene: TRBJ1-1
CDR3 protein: CASSPGSNTEAFF
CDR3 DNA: TGTGCCAGCAGTCCCGGGTCGAACACTGAAGCTTTCTTT

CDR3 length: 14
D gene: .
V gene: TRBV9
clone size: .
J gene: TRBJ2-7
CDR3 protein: CASSVVPETYEQYF
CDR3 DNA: TGTGCCAGCAGCGTAGTGCCGGAGACCTACGAGCAGTACTTC

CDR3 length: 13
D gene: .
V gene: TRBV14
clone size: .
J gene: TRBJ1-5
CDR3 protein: CASSPDSDQPQHF
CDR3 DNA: TGTGCCAGCAGCCCCGACAGTGATCAGCCCCAGCATTTT

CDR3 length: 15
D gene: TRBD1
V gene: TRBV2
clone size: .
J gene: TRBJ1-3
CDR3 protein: CASGRDRGYGNTIYF
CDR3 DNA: TGTGCCAGCGGTAGGGACAGGGGGTACGGAAACACCATATATTTT

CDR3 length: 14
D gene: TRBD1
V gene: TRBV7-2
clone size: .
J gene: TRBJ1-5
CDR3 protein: CASSLDRGNQPQHF
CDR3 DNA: TGTGCCAGCAGCTTGGACAGGGGCAATCAGCCCCAGCATTTT

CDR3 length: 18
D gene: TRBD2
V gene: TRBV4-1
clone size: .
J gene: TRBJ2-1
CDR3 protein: CASSHQLAGKSAYNEQFF
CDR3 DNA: TGCGCCAGCAGCCACCAACTAGCGGGGAAGAGCGCCTACAATGAGCAGTTCTTC

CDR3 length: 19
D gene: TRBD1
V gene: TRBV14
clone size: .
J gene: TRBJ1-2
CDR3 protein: CASSQLHGQGGGANYGYTF
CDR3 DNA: TGTGCCAGCAGCCAACTACATGGACAGGGCGGAGGGGCTAACTATGGCTACACCTTC

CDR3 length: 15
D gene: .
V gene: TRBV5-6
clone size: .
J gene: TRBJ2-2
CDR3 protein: CASSLWGGPFRELFF
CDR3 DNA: TGTGCCAGCAGCTTATGGGGCGGTCCCTTCCGGGAGCTGTTTTTT

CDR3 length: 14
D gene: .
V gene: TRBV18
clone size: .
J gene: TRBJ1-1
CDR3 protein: CASSFRGGNTEAFF
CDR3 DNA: TGTGCCAGCTCATTCAGGGGCGGGAACACTGAAGCTTTCTTT

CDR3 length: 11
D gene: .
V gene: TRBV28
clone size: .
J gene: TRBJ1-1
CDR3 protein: CASSLSSEAFF
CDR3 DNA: TGTGCCAGCAGTTTATCCAGTGAAGCTTTCTTT

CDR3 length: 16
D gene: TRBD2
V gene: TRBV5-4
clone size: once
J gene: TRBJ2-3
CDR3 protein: CASSVQRGGLTDTQYF
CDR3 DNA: TGTGCCAGCAGCGTACAGCGGGGGGGCCTGACAGATACGCAGTATTTT

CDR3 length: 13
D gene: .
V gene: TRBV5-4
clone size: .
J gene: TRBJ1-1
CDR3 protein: CASSSAGNTEAFF
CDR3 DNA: TGTGCCAGCAGCAGTGCAGGGAACACTGAAGCTTTCTTT

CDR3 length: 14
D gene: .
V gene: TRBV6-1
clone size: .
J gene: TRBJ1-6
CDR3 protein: CASSEGHLNSPLHF
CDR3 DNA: TGTGCCAGCAGTGAAGGACACCTTAATTCACCCCTCCACTTT

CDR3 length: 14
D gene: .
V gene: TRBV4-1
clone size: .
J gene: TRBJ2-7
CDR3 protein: CASSQHQALDEQYF
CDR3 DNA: TGCGCCAGCAGCCAACATCAAGCATTAGACGAGCAGTACTTC

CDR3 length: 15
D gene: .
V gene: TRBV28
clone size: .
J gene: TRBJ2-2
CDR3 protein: CASSLTGSRTGELFF
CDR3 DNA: TGTGCCAGCAGTTTAACGGGGAGCAGGACCGGGGAGCTGTTTTTT

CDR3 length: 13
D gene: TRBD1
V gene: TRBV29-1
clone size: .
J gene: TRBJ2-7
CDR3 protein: CSVKQGPELEQYF
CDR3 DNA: TGCAGCGTGAAACAGGGGCCCGAACTGGAGCAGTACTTC

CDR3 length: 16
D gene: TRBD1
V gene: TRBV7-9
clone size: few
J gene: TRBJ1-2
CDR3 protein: CASSLEGGRGLYGYTF
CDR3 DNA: TGTGCCAGCAGCTTAGAAGGCGGCAGGGGGCTCTATGGCTACACCTTC

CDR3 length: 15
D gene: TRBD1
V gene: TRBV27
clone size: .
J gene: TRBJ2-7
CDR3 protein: CASSLPGQGASEQYF
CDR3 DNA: TGTGCCAGCAGTTTACCGGGACAGGGGGCCTCCGAGCAGTACTTC

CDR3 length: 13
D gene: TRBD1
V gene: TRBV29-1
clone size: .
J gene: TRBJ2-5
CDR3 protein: CSVGDRGKETQYF
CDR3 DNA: TGCAGCGTTGGAGACAGGGGGAAAGAGACCCAGTACTTC

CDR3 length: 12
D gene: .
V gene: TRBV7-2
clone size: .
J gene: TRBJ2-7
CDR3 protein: CASSLAAYQQYF
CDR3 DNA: TGTGCCAGCAGCTTAGCCGCGTATCAGCAGTACTTC

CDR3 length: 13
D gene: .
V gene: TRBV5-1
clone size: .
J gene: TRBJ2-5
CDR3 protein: CASSLGAGETQYF
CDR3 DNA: TGCGCCAGCAGCTTGGGGGCGGGAGAGACCCAGTACTTC

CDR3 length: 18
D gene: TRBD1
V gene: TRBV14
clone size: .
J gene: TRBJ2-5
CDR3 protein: CASSRRGLGVSPLETQYF
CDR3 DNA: TGTGCCAGCAGCCGCAGGGGGCTTGGTGTTAGTCCCCTAGAGACCCAGTACTTC

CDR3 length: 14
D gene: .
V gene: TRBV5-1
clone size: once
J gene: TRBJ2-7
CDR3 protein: CASSPVSFSYEQYF
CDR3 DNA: TGCGCCAGCAGCCCGGTGTCTTTCTCCTACGAGCAGTACTTC

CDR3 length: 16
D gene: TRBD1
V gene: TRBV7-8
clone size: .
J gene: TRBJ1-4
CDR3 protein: CASSRDREATNEKLFF
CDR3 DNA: TGTGCCAGCAGCAGAGACAGGGAAGCAACTAATGAAAAACTGTTTTTT

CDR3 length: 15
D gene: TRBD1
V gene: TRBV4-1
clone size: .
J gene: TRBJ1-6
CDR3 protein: CASSRPPGQRSPLHF
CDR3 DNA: TGCGCCAGCAGCCGCCCACCGGGACAGAGATCACCCCTCCACTTT

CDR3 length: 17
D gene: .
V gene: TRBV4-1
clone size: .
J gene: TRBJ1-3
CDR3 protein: CASSPPLWAGAGNTIYF
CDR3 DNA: TGCGCCAGCAGCCCTCCATTGTGGGCAGGGGCTGGAAACACCATATATTTT

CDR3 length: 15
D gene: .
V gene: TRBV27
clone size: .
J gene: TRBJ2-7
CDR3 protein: CASSLGGTRYYEQYF
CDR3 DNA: TGTGCCAGCAGTCTAGGAGGGACGCGATACTACGAGCAGTACTTC

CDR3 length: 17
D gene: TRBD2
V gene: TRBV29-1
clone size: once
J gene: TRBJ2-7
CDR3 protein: CSVEGLAGGGIDYEQYF
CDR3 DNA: TGCAGCGTTGAAGGACTAGCGGGGGGCGGGATAGATTACGAGCAGTACTTC

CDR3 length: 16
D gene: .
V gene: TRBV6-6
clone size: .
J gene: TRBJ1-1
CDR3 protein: CASSYSITSIGAEAFF
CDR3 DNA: TGTGCCAGCAGTTACTCGATTACTTCAATCGGTGCTGAAGCTTTCTTT

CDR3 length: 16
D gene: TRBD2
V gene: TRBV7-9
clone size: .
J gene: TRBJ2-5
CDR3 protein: CASSFSSGGFQETQYF
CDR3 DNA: TGTGCCAGCAGCTTCTCAAGCGGGGGGTTCCAAGAGACCCAGTACTTC

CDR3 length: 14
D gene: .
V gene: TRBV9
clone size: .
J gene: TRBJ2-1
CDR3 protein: CASSSGGPYNEQFF
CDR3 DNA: TGTGCCAGCAGCTCCGGCGGCCCCTACAATGAGCAGTTCTTC

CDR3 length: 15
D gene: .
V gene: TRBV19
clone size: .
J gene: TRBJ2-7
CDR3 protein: CASSRLTRGSYEQYF
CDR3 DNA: TGTGCCAGTAGTAGGCTTACAAGGGGATCCTACGAGCAGTACTTC

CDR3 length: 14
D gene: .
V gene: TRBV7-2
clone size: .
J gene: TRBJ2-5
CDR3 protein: CASSSSAGTETQYF
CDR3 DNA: TGTGCCAGCAGCTCCAGCGCGGGTACGGAGACCCAGTACTTC

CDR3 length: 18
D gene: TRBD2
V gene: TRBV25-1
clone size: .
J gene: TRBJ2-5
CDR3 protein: CASSDTFLSSGRKETQYF
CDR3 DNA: TGTGCCAGCAGTGACACCTTTCTGAGTAGCGGGAGGAAGGAGACCCAGTACTTC

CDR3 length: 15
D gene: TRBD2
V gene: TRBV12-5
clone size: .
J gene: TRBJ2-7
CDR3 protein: CASGPLAGVSHEQYF
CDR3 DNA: TGTGCTAGTGGCCCCCTAGCGGGAGTTTCCCACGAGCAGTACTTC

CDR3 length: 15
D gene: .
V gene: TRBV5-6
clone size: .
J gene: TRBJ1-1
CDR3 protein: CASSGPSFWGQEAFF
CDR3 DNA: TGTGCCAGCTCCGGACCATCCTTTTGGGGGCAGGAAGCTTTCTTT

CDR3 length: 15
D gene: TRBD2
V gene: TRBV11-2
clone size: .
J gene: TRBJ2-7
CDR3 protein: CASSATGTSAYEQYF
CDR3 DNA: TGTGCCAGCAGCGCCACCGGGACTAGCGCTTACGAGCAGTACTTC

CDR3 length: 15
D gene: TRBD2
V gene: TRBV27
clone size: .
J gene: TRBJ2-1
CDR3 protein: CASSFSSGGYNEQFF
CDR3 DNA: TGTGCCAGCAGCTTCTCTAGCGGGGGGTACAATGAGCAGTTCTTC

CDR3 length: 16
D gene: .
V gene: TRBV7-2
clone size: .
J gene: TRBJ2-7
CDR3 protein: CASSLGEVASSYEQYF
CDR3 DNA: TGTGCCAGCAGCTTAGGTGAGGTCGCGAGTTCCTACGAGCAGTACTTC

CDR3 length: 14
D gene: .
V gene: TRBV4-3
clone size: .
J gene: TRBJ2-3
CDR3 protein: CASSQLATTDTQYF
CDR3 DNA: TGCGCCAGCAGCCAGTTAGCCACCACAGATACGCAGTATTTT

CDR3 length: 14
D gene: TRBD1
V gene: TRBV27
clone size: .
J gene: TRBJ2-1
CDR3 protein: CASSLWGQGDEQFF
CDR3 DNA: TGTGCCAGCAGTTTATGGGGACAGGGTGATGAGCAGTTCTTC